This T cell receptor beta chain derives from a study of identical twins. This clonotype was counted between two and nine times. This CDR3 is 15 amino acids long. Germline CDR1 is SGHVS and CDR2 is FNYEAQ. V was cut by 1 base and J by 2 bases, with 10 bases left in between. Each CDR3 protein gets one entry after TCRdb re-called the 5' RACE reads with MiXCR. The sample lists approximately 240,000 distinct CDR3 sequences; roughly 13% were seen once. Sample: memory (CD45RO+) T cells sorted from blood. The sequence came from a woman aged 18-29 years in good health. The chain has TRBV7-6 and TRBJ2-3; D is undetermined. CDR3 residues: CASSLDPIDTDTQYF. The DNA for the CDR3 is TGTGCCAGCAGCTTAGATCCTATAGACACAGATACGCAGTATTTT.